The rows below give T cell receptor beta chains drawn from one sample of a study of blood T cells in healthy people across ages. TCRdb redid the calling of the 5' RACE reads with MiXCR, one entry per CDR3 protein. The profile shows fewer than 900,000 distinct CDR3 sequences, 43% of them singletons. Sequences were obtained from blood. The receptors shown here come from a woman aged 55 to 70 in good health. Both conserved end residues are part of each CDR3. D genes are given only for firm matches. Clone size is shown for a subset of rows, as once, few, many or a class of expanded clone.

clone_size	j_call	v_call	d_call	cdr3_nt	cdr3_aa
.	TRBJ2-7	TRBV7-2	.	TGTGCCAGCAGCTCAGGGGGGGGCAGGGTCTACGAGCAGTACTTC	CASSSGGGRVYEQYF
.	TRBJ1-2	TRBV9	TRBD1	TGTGCCAGCAGTCCCGAGATAATGGGACAGGGTGGCTACACCTTC	CASSPEIMGQGGYTF
.	TRBJ2-3	TRBV7-3	.	TGTGCCAGCAGCTTATGGGATACACCTACAGATACGCAGTATTTT	CASSLWDTPTDTQYF
.	TRBJ1-1	TRBV7-9	.	TGTGCCAGCAGCCCCTACGGGGGGGACACTGAAGCTTTCTTT	CASSPYGGDTEAFF
.	TRBJ2-7	TRBV28	.	TGTGCCAGCAGTCCCCCCTTCTACGAGCAGTACTTC	CASSPPFYEQYF
.	TRBJ2-2	TRBV20-1	.	TGCAGTGCTAGTGCGGACTATCCGGGCACCGGGGAGCTGTTTTTT	CSASADYPGTGELFF
.	TRBJ1-4	TRBV7-9	TRBD1	TGTGCCAGCAGCTTAACGCAGGGGGCGCTTGCTAATGAAAAACTGTTTTTT	CASSLTQGALANEKLFF
.	TRBJ2-1	TRBV13	.	TGTGCCAGCAGCTCCGCCGGACTATCAACCTATTCTAGGGAGCAGTTCTTC	CASSSAGLSTYSREQFF
.	TRBJ1-4	TRBV6-5	TRBD1	TGTGCCAGCAGGGGGACAGGAAAAAAACTGTTTTTT	CASRGTGKKLFF
.	TRBJ1-5	TRBV6-5	TRBD1	TGTGCCAGCAGAAGGGGGCCCAACTATAGCAATCAGCCCCAGCATTTT	CASRRGPNYSNQPQHF
many	TRBJ1-5	TRBV12-3/TRBV12-4	.	TGTGCCAGCAGTGTTGAAAATCAGCCCCAGCATTTT	CASSVENQPQHF
.	TRBJ2-4	TRBV28	.	TGTGCCAGCAGTTTCTCGGGAGAGGTAAACATTCAGTACTTC	CASSFSGEVNIQYF
few	TRBJ2-7	TRBV6-6	.	TGTGCCAGCAACCCCCGACAGTCAGCCTACGAGCAGTACTTC	CASNPRQSAYEQYF
few	TRBJ2-7	TRBV4-2	TRBD1	TGTGCCAGCAGCCAAGATAGTGCAGGGGGCATGGTATACGAGCAGTACTTC	CASSQDSAGGMVYEQYF
few	TRBJ2-7	TRBV25-1	TRBD1	TGTGCCAGCAGTGACCCCGGGACAGGGGTTTCCTACGAGCAGTACTTC	CASSDPGTGVSYEQYF
once	TRBJ1-1	TRBV9	TRBD1	TGTGCCAGCAGCCCACGGACAGGGTCTGCTTTCTTT	CASSPRTGSAFF
.	TRBJ2-1	TRBV29-1	.	TGCAGCGCCGGAGGAGATACCTGCAATGAGCAGTTCTTC	CSAGGDTCNEQFF
.	TRBJ1-5	TRBV7-9	.	TGTGCCAGTAACCGGGATCATCAGCCCCAGCATTTT	CASNRDHQPQHF
.	TRBJ2-5	TRBV2	.	TGTGCCAGCTCCGGGACACTCCAAGAGACCCAGTACTTC	CASSGTLQETQYF
.	TRBJ2-1	TRBV4-1	.	TGCGCCAGCAGCCAAGATGGTATTGAGCAGTTCTTC	CASSQDGIEQFF
.	TRBJ1-4	TRBV6-1	.	TGTGCCAGCTCCCCATCGAGAGAAAAACTGTTTTTT	CASSPSREKLFF
.	TRBJ2-7	TRBV20-1	TRBD2	TGCAGTGCTCGGAGACTAGCGGGGGGGAACTACAATGAGCAGTACTTC	CSARRLAGGNYNEQYF
many	TRBJ1-2	TRBV28	.	TGTGCCAGCAGCTTACTTGGCCAGTTCTATGGCTACACCTTC	CASSLLGQFYGYTF
.	TRBJ2-7	TRBV7-9	.	TGTGCCAGCAGCTTTGGGCACAGAGCCTACGAGCAGTACTTC	CASSFGHRAYEQYF
few	TRBJ2-7	TRBV7-9	.	TGTGCCAGCAGCAACACCGGGGCGACAAGCTCCTACGAGCAGTACTTC	CASSNTGATSSYEQYF